This TCR beta chain originates from a study of blood T cell repertoires in COVID-19. Across the whole study: Sites across the United States, Italy and Spain contributed samples from acute and convalescent COVID-19. Sources were T cells, B-cell-depleted T cells, or PBMCs; the material itself was cDNA or gDNA.

Allocation to cohorts depended on clinical history reported by the participants. Generated by immunoSEQ multiplex PCR, the TCRdb table keeps only in-frame clones and is missing some. The data contain a few hundred thousand clones, more than 75% of them singletons. The sample was PBMCs or T cells enriched from blood (not recorded which). The source of this sequence is a woman aged 50 to 65 who had recovered from COVID-19.

CDR3 DNA sequence: TGTGCCAGCAGCCTCAGACAGTACACGTCCTACAATGAGCAGTTCTTC. This encodes CASSLRQYTSYNEQFF. The chain recombines TRBV21-1 with TRBJ2-1; the table gives TRBD1 as D, unverified against the DNA. TRBV21-1 is deemed a pseudogene. This CDR3 has 16 residues.